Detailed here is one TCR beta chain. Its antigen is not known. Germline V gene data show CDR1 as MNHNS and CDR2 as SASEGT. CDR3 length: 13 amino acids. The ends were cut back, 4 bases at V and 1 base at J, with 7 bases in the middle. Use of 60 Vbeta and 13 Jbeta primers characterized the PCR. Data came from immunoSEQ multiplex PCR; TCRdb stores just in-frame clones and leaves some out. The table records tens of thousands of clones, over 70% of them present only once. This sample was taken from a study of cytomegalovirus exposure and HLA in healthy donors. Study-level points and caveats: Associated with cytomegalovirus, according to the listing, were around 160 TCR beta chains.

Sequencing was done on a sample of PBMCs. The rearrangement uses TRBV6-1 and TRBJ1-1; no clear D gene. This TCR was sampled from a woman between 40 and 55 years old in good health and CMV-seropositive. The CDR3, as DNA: TGTGCCAGCAGTGCAGAGCGGAACACTGAAGCTTTCTTT. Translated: CASSAERNTEAFF.